This section outlines one TCR beta chain sequence together with its context. This clonotype has a handful of counts. The antigen it binds to is not known. No much larger clone is present one base from it, and per-base qualities are unavailable. The cysteine opens and the phenylalanine closes a CDR3 of 16 amino acids. The read is trimmed to its CDR3 DNA, 48 bases read in frame from base 1. After removal of 0 bases from V and 7 bases from J, the junction retains 7 bases not matched to a gene. Via the germline V gene, CDR1 is SGHTA and CDR2 FQGTGA. Instrument on record: Illumina NovaSeq 6000. cDNA libraries for TCRalpha and TCRbeta were prepared by 5'RACE using constant-segment primers, with sample barcodes and unique molecular identifiers added. Trizol reagent was used to extract RNA from every sample. Library amplification was performed in two PCR steps, and a second sample barcode and Illumina TruSeq adapters were introduced in the second step. Libraries were sequenced on an Illumina NovaSeq with 2 x 150 bp paired-end reads. The study's own analysis went as follows. With migec v1.2.7, reads were demultiplexed and then collapsed into UMI-guided consensus sequences. Using mixcr v2.1.11, UMI consensuses were aligned to TRA and TRB V and J templates and then assembled into clonotypes. Expanded or contracted clonotypes were those called significant by both edgeR and NoisET, with noise models trained on biological replicates. edgeR calls used a false discovery rate-adjusted p below 0.01 and a log2 fold-change threshold of 1. PCA with hierarchical clustering of max-normalized trajectories of the 1000 most abundant clonotypes was used as exploratory dynamics analysis. The CD4 or CD8 phenotype of responding clones was assigned using the separately sequenced CD4+ and CD8+ repertoires. In TCRdb, the public reads were trimmed at Q25 with fastp and aligned with MiXCR, with productive beta chains retained. For every CDR3 protein sequence, its rows merge into one entry that carries the most common genes and DNA. In this record, the V and J calls reflect TCRdb's handling and not the investigators' own analysis. Across this sample there are hundreds of thousands of distinct CDR3 sequences, with approximately 20% seen only once. The ten largest make up 7.5% to 9.5% of the sample.

PBMCs were isolated by Ficoll-Paque density gradient centrifugation. These data are taken from a study of T-cell memory formation after mild COVID-19 (dated by TCRdb to the early 2020s). In the study overall: TCR sequence clusters from the two donors were largely donor specific. In a couple of donors, T-cell clones that expanded and contracted after mild COVID-19 were tracked by sequencing TCRalpha and TCRbeta repertoires over time. Two young, previously healthy adult volunteers made up the cohort, one male and one female.

What the research found in general, with its limitations: Some responding clones were found in pre-infection memory, which suggests that pre-existing cross-reactive memory T cells took part in the SARS-CoV-2 response. Whether the second-wave clones peaking on day 37 were SARS-CoV-2 specific was not confirmed. Contracting CD4+ clones were located mainly in the CM and EM memory subsets, whereas CD8+ clones were found to be enriched in EMRA. The study covered only a couple of mild cases, and larger cohorts including severe cases with pre-infection samples were considered necessary. From day 15 to 85, contracting clones showed balanced CD4/CD8 phenotypes, whereas a second wave of clones that expanded from day 15 to 37 leaned towards CD4+.

This receptor was taken from an adult woman who had mild COVID-19 (a few samples of this study predate the infection). The sample titles of this study are shuffled in the database, so cell type and time point are left out; the donor was told from shared clones. The specimen was PBMCs or a T cell subset sorted from them (not recorded which). The rearrangement combines TRBV7-3 with TRBJ2-3; 10 central nucleotides agree with TRBD2. The CDR3 here reads CASSLTRSGGAHTQYF. The bases read TGTGCCAGCAGCTTAACGAGGAGCGGGGGGGCACATACGCAGTATTTT.